This is a list of T cell receptor beta chains from one sample in a study of technical replicates of blood from a few donors. Here immunoSEQ multiplex PCR was the method, and the copy in TCRdb shows in-frame clones only, minus some. The data contain under 95,000 clones, approximately 94% of them singletons. The sample comprised T cells isolated from PBMCs. These receptors were collected from a human donor in good health. CDR3s include the opening cysteine and the closing phenylalanine or tryptophan.

V gene,J gene,CDR3 protein
TRBV5-1,TRBJ1-2,CASSSITGAYGYTF
TRBV4-1,TRBJ2-7,CASSQLAGPGDEQYF
TRBV4-1,TRBJ1-4,CASSQDFSRGDEKLFF
TRBV19,TRBJ2-7,CASSMTGTYEQYF
TRBV27,TRBJ2-3,CASSSTSSDTQYF
TRBV4-1,TRBJ2-7,CASSTTGYEQYF
TRBV19,TRBJ2-7,CASSIVQGSSYEQYF
TRBV2,TRBJ2-5,CASRLPGQRTQYF
TRBV7-9,TRBJ2-2,CASGLDTGELFF
TRBV19,TRBJ1-2,CASSIGTANYGYTF
TRBV2,TRBJ2-1,CASSENQGLVIEQFF
TRBV19,TRBJ2-6,CASSYNGVGANVLTF
TRBV5-1,TRBJ1-1,CASSRTGQGNGAFF
TRBV18,TRBJ2-7,CASSPPDQGATYEQYF
TRBV9,TRBJ2-2,CASSQDRRPNTGELFF
TRBV5-4,TRBJ1-5,CASSQGGSSNQPQHF
TRBV29-1,TRBJ2-5,CSVTAGVSLETQYF
TRBV6-6,TRBJ1-1,CASSDNRFEAFF
TRBV11-2,TRBJ2-1,CASSSSGYSYNEQFF
TRBV6-1,TRBJ1-2,CASSVHRETGGYTF
TRBV9,TRBJ2-3,CASSVSGGSTDTQYF
TRBV18,TRBJ1-2,CASSTDRGRSYGYTF
TRBV5-4,TRBJ2-7,CASTTSGGFLYEQYF
TRBV2,TRBJ1-5,CASSDNRNQPQHF
TRBV11-3,TRBJ2-5,CASSLVGGPETQYF
TRBV4-1,TRBJ2-3,CASSQEARGLETTDTQYF
TRBV5-4,TRBJ2-7,CASSLGLVGSRYEQYF
TRBV28,TRBJ2-7,CATSPGVEQYF
TRBV2,TRBJ2-1,CASSEGGQRGTLNEQFF
TRBV11-2,TRBJ2-5,CASSLVRETQYF
TRBV11-2,TRBJ2-1,CASSPSGTEQFF
TRBV5-4,TRBJ1-1,CASSSNPGQGRTEAFF
TRBV28,TRBJ1-2,CASSQGQGGTYGYTF
TRBV5-1,TRBJ2-1,CASMLAGGPDEQFF
TRBV19,TRBJ2-1,CASSIELRQFF
TRBV19,TRBJ2-7,CASSISAGVSYEQYF